This entry lists 29 T cell receptor beta chains sequenced from one sample in a study of immune evolution from preneoplasia to lung adenocarcinoma. Using immunoSEQ multiplex PCR, the repertoire was profiled, and TCRdb retains in-frame clones only, with some absent. The table lists approximately 3,500 clones, 73% of them singletons. Sequencing was done on a sample of FFPE minimally invasive lung adenocarcinoma tissue. The receptors here all came from a person aged 55-85 years with lung adenocarcinoma.

The V and J genes are TRBV7-2 and TRBJ1-2; 9 bases are shared with TRBD1. This CDR3 is built from 16 residues. The J segment lost 0 bases and the V segment lost 6 bases, leaving 8 bases of the junction unmatched. CDR1 and CDR2 (germline): SGHTA, FQGNSA. CDR3 in DNA: TGTGCCAGCAGGAATACCGGGACAGGGACTAACTATGGCTACACCTTC. Its translation is CASRNTGTGTNYGYTF.

The chain is built from TRBV5-1 and TRBJ1-1; D perhaps matches TRBD1 (6 bases). Trimming left V 1 base short and J 13 bases short, with 17 bases between. The CDR3 length is 13 residues. The germline gives CDR1 SGHRS, CDR2 YFSETQ. CDR3 coding DNA: TGCGCCAGCAGCTTGCCCCGCGGGGGCCCTGGTTTCTTT. Its translation is CASSLPRGGPGFF.

The chain combines TRBV28 with TRBJ2-1; D may be TRBD2 (7 bases). The CDR3 sequence is 15 residues long. Trimming removed 6 bases at V and 0 bases at J, with 12 bases between. The germline V gene encodes CDR1 MDHEN and CDR2 SYDVKM. The CDR3 sequence: CASRGGTSSYNEQFF. For the CDR3, the DNA is TGTGCCAGCAGGGGGGGGACAAGCTCCTACAATGAGCAGTTCTTC.

This clone is judged medium-sized. The chain links TRBV7-9 to TRBJ2-1; D is possibly TRBD2 (6 bases). V was trimmed by 1 base and J by 12 bases, leaving 13 bases between them. There are 13 residues in the CDR3. In germline, CDR1 is SEHNR, CDR2 FQNEAQ (reference sequence). This chain's CDR3 is CASSLGGGRGQFF. The DNA for the CDR3 is TGTGCCAGCAGCTTAGGCGGCGGGCGGGGGCAGTTCTTC.

This sequence joins TRBV7-9 and TRBJ1-1, with TRBD1 matching over 7 bases. This CDR3 contains 15 residues. V trimming: 5 bases; J trimming: 0 bases; junction bases outside the gene matches: 6. Germline V gene data show CDR1 as SEHNR and CDR2 as FQNEAQ (reference sequence). DNA for the CDR3: TGTGCCAGCAGCCCACGACAGGGCATGAACACTGAAGCTTTCTTT. It translates to CASSPRQGMNTEAFF.

In its sample, this clone was seen once. At one end the junction does not follow the germline gene, possibly because of a read error. The rearrangement uses TRBV7-7 and TRBJ2-2; a weak D match, TRBD2 (6 bases). Germline CDR1 is SSHAT and CDR2 is FNYEAQ (reference sequence). The CDR3 sequence is 17 residues long. The CDR3 bases are TGTGCTAGCAGCTTAGAAGCGGCGGGATCGAACACCGGGGAGCTGTTTTTT. The encoded protein is CASSLEAAGSNTGELFF.

This clone was counted a single time. J is TRBJ2-7 and V is TRBV6-1; 10 bases line up with TRBD2. This CDR3 comprises 16 residues. Per the germline V gene, CDR1 is MNHNS and CDR2 is SASEGT. With V trimmed by 2 bases and J by 9 bases, 13 bases remained unmatched. CDR3 region: CASSEWASGSTQGQYF. For the CDR3, the DNA is TGTGCCAGCAGTGAATGGGCTAGCGGGAGTACCCAAGGGCAGTACTTC.

With respect to this clone: Other DNA sequences from this sample encode an identical CDR3 as well. The chain couples TRBV7-6 to TRBJ1-6; TRBD1 matches 7 bases. With V trimmed by 0 bases and J by 7 bases, 3 bases remained unmatched. The CDR3 is 15 residues long. Germline values: CDR1 SGHVS, CDR2 FNYEAQ. The CDR3 DNA reads TGTGCCAGCAGCTTAGCGAACAGGGGAAATTCACCCCTCCACTTT. Translating gives CASSLANRGNSPLHF.

The rearrangement links TRBV11-3 to TRBJ2-1; 12 bases agree with TRBD2. The germline CDR1 and CDR2 sequences are SGHNT and YENEEA. CDR3 length equals 15 residues. Losses at the gene ends were 5 bases for V and 4 bases for J; bases not matched to a gene: 3. CDR3 nucleotides: TGTGCCAGCAGCATGCTAGCGGGAGGGTACAATGAGCAGTTCTTC. Translating gives CASSMLAGGYNEQFF.

The genes are TRBV6-5 and TRBJ1-2, with D possibly matching TRBD1 (6 bases). CDR3 length: 13 amino acids. Deletions cut 7 bases from V and 3 bases from J, with 12 bases between. The germline gives CDR1 MNHEY, CDR2 SVGAGI. The CDR3 nucleotides are TGTGCCAGCACAGGGGTGACTGACTATGGCTACACCTTC. Its protein product is CASTGVTDYGYTF.

The chain combines TRBV29-1 with TRBJ2-3, with D maybe TRBD2 (6 bases). This CDR3 comprises 14 residues. V lost 7 bases to trimming and J lost 0 bases, with 14 bases between them. CDR1 is SQVTM and CDR2 is ANQGSEA in the germline V gene. Written as DNA, the CDR3 is TGCAGCGCCGCCGGGACTTTCAGCACAGATACGCAGTATTTT. Amino acid sequence: CSAAGTFSTDTQYF.

This chain links TRBV20-1 with TRBJ2-5; no firm D call. The CDR3 spans 11 residues. V was pared by 7 bases and J by 5 bases, with 11 bases between. Germline V gives CDR1 DFQATT, CDR2 SNEGSKA (reference sequence). The CDR3 sequence: CSGSHSETQYF. CDR3 sequence (DNA): TGCAGTGGGAGCCATTCCGAGACCCAGTACTTC.

In the case of this clone: Compared with germline, one end of the junction differs, possibly owing to a read error. This same CDR3 is encoded by further DNA sequences in the sample. The gene calls are TRBV7-8 and TRBJ1-4, with a possible D match to TRBD1 (5 bases). CDR3 length: 15 residues. CDR1 and CDR2 from the germline V gene are SGHVS and FQNEAQ. The CDR3 protein is CASSLAMTEIEKLFF. DNA of the CDR3: TGTGCCAGCAGTTTAGCGATGACAGAGATTGAAAAACTGTTTTTT.

The chain carries TRBV4-1 and TRBJ2-7; 8 nucleotides match TRBD2. Germline CDR1 MGHRA, CDR2 YSYEKL. V lost 0 bases, J lost 9 bases, and 7 bases stayed unmatched. The CDR3 length is 14 residues. The CDR3 loop reads CASSQDPGLAVQYF. In nucleotides, the CDR3 is TGCGCCAGCAGCCAAGATCCCGGACTAGCCGTGCAGTACTTC.

This rearrangement joins TRBV7-2 to TRBJ1-1, with 10 bases lining up with TRBD1. V was clipped by 10 bases and J by 4 bases; unmatched bases: 12. CDR3 length: 15 residues. Germline V gene data show CDR1 as SGHTA and CDR2 as FQGNSA. The CDR3 DNA follows: TGTGCCACCACGCTGGGGACAGGGGCGGGCACTGAAGCTTTCTTT. This codes for CATTLGTGAGTEAFF.

V and J are TRBV6-4 and TRBJ2-7, with a weak D call TRBD2 (6 bases). The CDR3 has 16 amino acids. Per the germline V gene, CDR1 is MRHNA and CDR2 is SNTAGT. Trimming left V 3 bases short and J 2 bases short, with 17 bases between. CDR3 bases: TGTGCCAGCAGTGAGCATCCAGGGCGGGGTGCCTACGAGCAGTACTTC. Its translation is CASSEHPGRGAYEQYF.

V is TRBV6-4 and J is TRBJ2-3; 7 bases fit TRBD2. V lost 4 bases and J lost 6; bases outside the gene matches: 4. CDR1 is MRHNA, CDR2 SNTAGT, per germline. This CDR3 spans 13 amino acids. For the CDR3, the DNA is TGTGCCAGCAGTGCCCTAGCGGAGGATACGCAGTATTTT. It is translated as CASSALAEDTQYF.

This clone has just a few counts. The chain couples TRBV5-1 to TRBJ1-1, with D hard to call. Germline V gene sequence: CDR1 SGHRS, CDR2 YFSETQ. V dropped 0 bases and J dropped 4 bases, with 10 bases sitting between them. The CDR3 totals 14 residues. CDR3 amino acids: CASSLGKWGTEAFF. Here the CDR3 DNA reads TGCGCCAGCAGCTTGGGTAAGTGGGGCACTGAAGCTTTCTTT.

The chain uses TRBV9 and TRBJ1-5; D call uncertain. In germline, CDR1 is SGDLS, CDR2 YYNGEE. The CDR3 loop spans 13 amino acids. The V and J ends lost 5 bases and 0 bases respectively, with 6 bases between them. CDR3 nucleotide sequence: TGTGCCAGCAGTCGAAATAGCAATCAGCCCCAGCATTTT. Translating gives CASSRNSNQPQHF.

The chain employs TRBV5-3 and TRBJ2-1; 8 bases are shared with TRBD2. TRBV5-3 counts as an open reading frame of uncertain function. The CDR3 spans 17 residues. V lost 3 bases, J lost 8 bases, and 16 bases stayed unmatched. This CDR3 is CARSCLQREGPWDEQFF. The CDR3 nucleotides are TGTGCCAGAAGCTGCCTCCAACGGGAGGGCCCTTGGGATGAGCAGTTCTTC.

This sequence joins TRBV11-3 and TRBJ2-7; D gene ambiguous. This CDR3 comprises 14 residues. V dropped 5 bases and J dropped 3 bases, with 14 bases sitting between them. Germline V gene sequence: CDR1 SGHNT, CDR2 YENEEA. CDR3 sequence (DNA): TGTGCCAGCAGCATGAGTTTGGTAAGCTACGAGCAGTACTTC. It encodes CASSMSLVSYEQYF.

V and J are TRBV29-1 and TRBJ1-1; D is unresolved. Germline CDR1 and CDR2: SQVTM and ANQGSEA. V was trimmed by 3 bases and J by 3 bases, leaving 5 bases between them. The CDR3 sequence is 11 residues long. The CDR3 coding sequence is TGCAGCGTTGACGGTTACACTGAAGCTTTCTTT. The encoded protein is CSVDGYTEAFF.

A single count supports this clone. In DNA, the CDR3 is TGTGCCAGCTCACCAGGGCAGGGGGCTCGCAATGGCTACACCTTC. Encoded protein: CASSPGQGARNGYTF. The chain is built from TRBV18 and TRBJ1-2; the match to TRBD1 covers 8 bases. Germline lookup yields CDR1 KGHSH and CDR2 LQKENI. CDR3 length: 15 amino acids. The V and J ends lost 2 bases and 6 bases, in that order; junction bases with no gene match: 8.

This clone appeared once. The chain joins TRBV28 to TRBJ2-7; a possible D gene is TRBD2 (6 bases). Germline loops: CDR1 MDHEN, CDR2 SYDVKM. The CDR3 spans 15 residues. V shed 1 base and J shed 6 bases, with 16 bases lying between them. In nucleotides, the CDR3 is TGTGCCAGCAGTTTATTGAATTGGGGGGAGACCGAGCAGTACTTC. It yields the protein CASSLLNWGETEQYF.

The chain has TRBV6-1 and TRBJ2-4, with no clear D. The ends were cut back, 1 base at V and 0 bases at J, with 10 bases in the middle. Germline assignment: CDR1 MNHNS and CDR2 SASEGT. This CDR3 spans 16 amino acids. CDR3 sequence reads: CASSEVLRVAKNIQYF. CDR3 nucleotide sequence: TGTGCCAGCAGTGAAGTCTTGCGAGTAGCCAAAAACATTCAGTACTTC.

The rearrangement uses TRBV27 and TRBJ1-2; unclear D gene. Germline-derived CDR1 and CDR2 are MNHEY and SMNVEV (reference sequence). This CDR3 region has 12 residues. V was clipped by 6 bases and J by 5 bases, with 10 bases between them. CDR3 coding DNA: TGTGCCAGCAGGGCGGGCGAATATGGCTACACCTTC. Its translation is CASRAGEYGYTF.

This clone is large. This chain uses TRBV10-3 with TRBJ1-1; D is unresolved. There are 13 residues in the CDR3. CDR1 and CDR2 (germline): ENHRY, SYGVKD. V was pared by 4 bases and J by 0 bases, with 6 bases between. CDR3 amino acids: CAISVSVNTEAFF. The CDR3 nucleotides are TGTGCCATCAGTGTCTCCGTGAACACTGAAGCTTTCTTT.

The chain recombines TRBV14 with TRBJ2-7, with TRBD1 identical over 7 bases. Germline values: CDR1 SGHDN, CDR2 FVKESK. Trimming removed 5 bases from V and 1 base from J; junction bases left unmatched: 11. The CDR3 runs to 16 residues. Written as DNA, the CDR3 is TGTGCCAGCAGCTCCTTACAGGGGAAAGGATCCTACGAGCAGTACTTC. Translation: CASSSLQGKGSYEQYF.

This chain uses TRBV28 with TRBJ1-2; D is uncertain. The CDR3 sequence is 15 residues long. V shed 4 bases and J shed 8 bases, with 20 bases lying between them. Germline loops: CDR1 MDHEN, CDR2 SYDVKM. The CDR3 region has the DNA TGTGCCAGCAGTTCTGGGTCCACTGAAGGCAAGGGCTACACCTTC. Protein product: CASSSGSTEGKGYTF.